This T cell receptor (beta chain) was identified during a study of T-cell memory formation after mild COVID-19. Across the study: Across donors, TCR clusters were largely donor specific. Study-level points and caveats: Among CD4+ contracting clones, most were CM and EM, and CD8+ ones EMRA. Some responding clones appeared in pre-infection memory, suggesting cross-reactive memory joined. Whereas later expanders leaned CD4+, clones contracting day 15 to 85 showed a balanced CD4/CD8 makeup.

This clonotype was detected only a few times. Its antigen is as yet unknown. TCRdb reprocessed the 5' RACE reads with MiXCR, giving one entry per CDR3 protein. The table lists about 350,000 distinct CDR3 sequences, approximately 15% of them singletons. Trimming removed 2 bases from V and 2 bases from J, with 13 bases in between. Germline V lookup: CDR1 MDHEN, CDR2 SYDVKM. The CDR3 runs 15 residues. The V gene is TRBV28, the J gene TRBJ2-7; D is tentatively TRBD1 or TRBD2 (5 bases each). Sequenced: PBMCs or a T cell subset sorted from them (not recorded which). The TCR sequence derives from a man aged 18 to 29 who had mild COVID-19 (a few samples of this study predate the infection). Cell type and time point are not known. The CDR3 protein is CASSLQSTGPYEQYV. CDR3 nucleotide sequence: TGTGCCAGCAGTTTACAAAGCACGGGGCCCTACGAGCAGTACGTC.